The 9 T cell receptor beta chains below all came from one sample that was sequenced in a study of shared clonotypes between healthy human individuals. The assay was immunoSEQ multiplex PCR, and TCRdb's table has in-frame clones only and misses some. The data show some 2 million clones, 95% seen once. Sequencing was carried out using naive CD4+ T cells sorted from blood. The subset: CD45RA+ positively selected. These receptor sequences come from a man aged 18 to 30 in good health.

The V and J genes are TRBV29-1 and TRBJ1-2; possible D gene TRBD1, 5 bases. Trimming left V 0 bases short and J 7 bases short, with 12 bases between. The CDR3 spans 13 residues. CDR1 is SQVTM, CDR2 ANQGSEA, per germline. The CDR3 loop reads CSVEEGLYVGYTF. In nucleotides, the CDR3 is TGCAGCGTTGAAGAGGGGCTCTATGTTGGCTACACCTTC.

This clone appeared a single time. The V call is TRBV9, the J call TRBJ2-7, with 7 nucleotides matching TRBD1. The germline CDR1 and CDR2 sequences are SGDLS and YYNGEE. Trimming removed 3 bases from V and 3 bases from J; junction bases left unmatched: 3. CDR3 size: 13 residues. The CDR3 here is CASSAWDSYEQYF. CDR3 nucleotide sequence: TGTGCCAGCAGCGCATGGGACAGCTACGAGCAGTACTTC.

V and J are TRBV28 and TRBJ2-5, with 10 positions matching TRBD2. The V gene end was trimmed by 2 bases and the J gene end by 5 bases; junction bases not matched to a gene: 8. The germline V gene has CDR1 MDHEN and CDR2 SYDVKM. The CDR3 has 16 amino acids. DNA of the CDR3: TGTGCCAGCAGTTTACGGAGCGGGAGGGCCCGTGAGACCCAGTACTTC. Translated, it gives CASSLRSGRARETQYF.

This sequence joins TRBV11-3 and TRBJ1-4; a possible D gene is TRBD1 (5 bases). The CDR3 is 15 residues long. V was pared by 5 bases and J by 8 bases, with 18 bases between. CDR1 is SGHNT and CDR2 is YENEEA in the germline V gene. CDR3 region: CASSPPSGGLEKLFF. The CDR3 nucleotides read TGTGCCAGCAGCCCGCCTTCGGGGGGACTAGAAAAACTGTTTTTT.

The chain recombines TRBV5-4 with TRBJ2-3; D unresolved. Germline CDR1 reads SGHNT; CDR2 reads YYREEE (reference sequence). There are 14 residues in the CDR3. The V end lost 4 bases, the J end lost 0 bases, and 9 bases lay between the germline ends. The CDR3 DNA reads TGTGCCAGCAGCGGGATGCAGAGCACAGATACGCAGTATTTT. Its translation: CASSGMQSTDTQYF.

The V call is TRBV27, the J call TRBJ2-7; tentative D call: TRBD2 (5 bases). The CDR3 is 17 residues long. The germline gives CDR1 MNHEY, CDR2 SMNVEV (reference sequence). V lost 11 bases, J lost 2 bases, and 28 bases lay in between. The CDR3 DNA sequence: TGTGCCCCTAGAGGAAAACCGGAGACCGGGAACCCCTACGAGCAGTACTTC. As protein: CAPRGKPETGNPYEQYF.

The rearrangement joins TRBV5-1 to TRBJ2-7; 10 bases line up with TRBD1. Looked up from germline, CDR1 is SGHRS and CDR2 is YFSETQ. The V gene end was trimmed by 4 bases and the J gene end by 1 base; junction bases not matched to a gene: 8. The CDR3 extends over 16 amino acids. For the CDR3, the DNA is TGCGCCAGCAGCGCCGGGACAGGGGCAGTGTCCTACGAGCAGTACTTC. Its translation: CASSAGTGAVSYEQYF.

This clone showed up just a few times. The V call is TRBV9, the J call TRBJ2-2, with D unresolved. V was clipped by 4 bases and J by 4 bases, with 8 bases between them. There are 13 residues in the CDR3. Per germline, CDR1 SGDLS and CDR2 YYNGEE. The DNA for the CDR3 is TGTGCCAGCAGCACGCGTTTCACCGGGGAGCTGTTTTTT. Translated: CASSTRFTGELFF.

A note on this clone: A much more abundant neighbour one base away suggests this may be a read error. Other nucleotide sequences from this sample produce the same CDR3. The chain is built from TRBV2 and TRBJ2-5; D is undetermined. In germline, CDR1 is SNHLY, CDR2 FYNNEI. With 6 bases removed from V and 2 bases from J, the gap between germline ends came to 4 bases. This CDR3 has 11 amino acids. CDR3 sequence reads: CASSLQETQYF. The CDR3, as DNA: TGTGCCAGCAGCCTTCAAGAGACCCAGTACTTC.